What follows describes a single TCR beta chain. In the original analysis: For nucleated cells, counts were estimated from reference gene primer amplification. The assay was immunoSEQ multiplex PCR, and TCRdb's table has in-frame clones only and misses some. That table furnishes V, J and clone size, whereas the DNA furnished D and trimming. The sample consists of about 670,000 clones, about nine tenths of them appearing once. Per germline, CDR1 LNHDA and CDR2 SQIVND (reference sequence). V gave up 8 bases and J gave up 8 bases, with 15 bases separating them. This CDR3 has 12 residues. The sample comes from a study of blood T cell repertoires in COVID-19. Overall study: In each case, the material was cDNA or gDNA derived from T cells, B-cell-depleted T cells, or PBMCs.

The chain employs TRBV19 and TRBJ1-1; D gene uncertain. Material: peripheral blood. The receptor was isolated from a woman between 18 and 29 years old with acute or convalescent COVID-19. The DNA for the CDR3 is TGTGCCAGTGGCGGGTTAGGAGTAGAAGCTTTCTTT. It yields the protein CASGGLGVEAFF.